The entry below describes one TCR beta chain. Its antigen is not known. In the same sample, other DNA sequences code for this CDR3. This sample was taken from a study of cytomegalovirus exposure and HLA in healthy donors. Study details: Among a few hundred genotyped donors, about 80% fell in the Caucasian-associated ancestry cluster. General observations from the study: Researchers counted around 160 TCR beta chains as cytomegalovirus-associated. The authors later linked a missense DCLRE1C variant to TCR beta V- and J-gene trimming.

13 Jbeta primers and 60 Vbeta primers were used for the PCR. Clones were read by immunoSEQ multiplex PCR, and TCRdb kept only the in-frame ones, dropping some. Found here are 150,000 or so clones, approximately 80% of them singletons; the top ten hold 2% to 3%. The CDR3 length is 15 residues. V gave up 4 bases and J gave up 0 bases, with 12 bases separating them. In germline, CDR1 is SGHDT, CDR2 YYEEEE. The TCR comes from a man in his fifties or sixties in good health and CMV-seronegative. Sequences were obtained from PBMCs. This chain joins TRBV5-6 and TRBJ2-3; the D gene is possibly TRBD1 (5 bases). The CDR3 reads CASSLGRGSTDTQYF. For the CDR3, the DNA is TGTGCCAGCAGCCTGGGTAGGGGTAGCACAGATACGCAGTATTTT.